These T cell receptor beta chains were read from a single sample in a study of cytomegalovirus exposure and HLA in healthy donors. Profiled with immunoSEQ multiplex PCR; TCRdb holds only in-frame clones, not every one. The sample carries under 200,000 clones, around 67% recorded once. Material: PBMCs. The receptors were sampled from a woman aged 18-29 years in good health and CMV-seropositive. Both conserved end residues are part of each CDR3. A D gene is named only where the DNA matches it firmly. The listing skips clone size in some rows; elsewhere it reads once, few, many or a size class.

cdr3_aa: CASSIPGLTYEQYF
cdr3_nt: TGTGCCAGCAGCATTCCGGGACTAACCTACGAGCAGTACTTC
j_call: TRBJ2-7
d_call: TRBD2
clone_size: NA
v_call: TRBV7-9

cdr3_aa: CSVEGEGSSYEQYF
cdr3_nt: TGCAGCGTTGAGGGTGAAGGGAGCTCCTACGAGCAGTACTTC
j_call: TRBJ2-7
d_call: NA
clone_size: once
v_call: TRBV29-1

cdr3_aa: CASSLGTGGAEAFF
cdr3_nt: TGCGCCAGCAGCTTAGGGACAGGGGGTGCTGAAGCTTTCTTT
j_call: TRBJ1-1
d_call: TRBD1
clone_size: NA
v_call: TRBV4-1

cdr3_aa: CASSPPSGSTEAFF
cdr3_nt: TGTGCCAGCAGTCCACCTTCGGGGAGCACTGAAGCTTTCTTT
j_call: TRBJ1-1
d_call: NA
clone_size: NA
v_call: TRBV6-5

cdr3_aa: CASSFSDTAYEQYF
cdr3_nt: TGTGCCAGCAGCTTTTCAGACACAGCCTACGAGCAGTACTTC
j_call: TRBJ2-7
d_call: NA
clone_size: NA
v_call: TRBV5-4

cdr3_aa: CASSQVGWEAYEQYF
cdr3_nt: TGTGCCAGCAGCCAAGTAGGGTGGGAGGCCTACGAGCAGTACTTC
j_call: TRBJ2-7
d_call: NA
clone_size: NA
v_call: TRBV14

cdr3_aa: CASSSQRDSYEQYF
cdr3_nt: TGTGCCAGCAGCTCCCAGCGGGACTCCTACGAGCAGTACTTC
j_call: TRBJ2-7
d_call: TRBD2
clone_size: NA
v_call: TRBV7-6

cdr3_aa: CASSSLAGVKYEQYF
cdr3_nt: TGCGCCAGCAGTTCTCTAGCGGGCGTAAAGTACGAGCAGTACTTC
j_call: TRBJ2-7
d_call: TRBD2
clone_size: once
v_call: TRBV4-1

cdr3_aa: CASSPGGYGYTF
cdr3_nt: TGTGCCAGCTCCCCCGGAGGCTATGGCTACACCTTC
j_call: TRBJ1-2
d_call: NA
clone_size: NA
v_call: TRBV6-5

cdr3_aa: CASSLKWGGAYEQYF
cdr3_nt: TGTGCCAGCAGTTTAAAGTGGGGGGGGGCCTACGAGCAGTACTTC
j_call: TRBJ2-7
d_call: TRBD2
clone_size: NA
v_call: TRBV27

cdr3_aa: CASRGDRPYGYTF
cdr3_nt: TGTGCCAGTAGGGGAGACAGGCCGTATGGCTACACCTTC
j_call: TRBJ1-2
d_call: NA
clone_size: NA
v_call: TRBV19

cdr3_aa: CASRGQGNSYGYTF
cdr3_nt: TGCGCCAGCAGGGGGCAGGGAAATTCCTATGGCTACACCTTC
j_call: TRBJ1-2
d_call: NA
clone_size: NA
v_call: TRBV5-1

cdr3_aa: CASRATRGSTEAFF
cdr3_nt: TGTGCCAGCAGAGCAACAAGGGGGAGCACTGAAGCTTTCTTT
j_call: TRBJ1-1
d_call: NA
clone_size: few
v_call: TRBV9

cdr3_aa: CASSLGEGIAFF
cdr3_nt: TGTGCCAGCAGCTTGGGAGAGGGAATTGCTTTCTTT
j_call: TRBJ1-1
d_call: NA
clone_size: NA
v_call: TRBV5-4

cdr3_aa: CATSTNSPPGRSTDTQYF
cdr3_nt: TGTGCCACCAGCACAAATTCCCCCCCAGGGAGGTCGACAGATACGCAGTATTTT
j_call: TRBJ2-3
d_call: NA
clone_size: NA
v_call: TRBV15

cdr3_aa: CAISPGYEQYF
cdr3_nt: TGTGCCATCAGTCCGGGCTACGAGCAGTACTTC
j_call: TRBJ2-7
d_call: NA
clone_size: once
v_call: TRBV10-3

cdr3_aa: CATRADTQYF
cdr3_nt: TGTGCCACGCGGGCAGATACGCAGTATTTT
j_call: TRBJ2-3
d_call: NA
clone_size: NA
v_call: TRBV10-3

cdr3_aa: CASIVVEARETQYF
cdr3_nt: TGTGCCAGCATTGTGGTCGAGGCGAGAGAGACCCAGTACTTC
j_call: TRBJ2-5
d_call: NA
clone_size: NA
v_call: TRBV27

cdr3_aa: CASSPLGPGGTEAFF
cdr3_nt: TGTGCCAGCAGCCCCCTGGGCCCGGGGGGCACTGAAGCTTTCTTT
j_call: TRBJ1-1
d_call: NA
clone_size: once
v_call: TRBV7-2

cdr3_aa: CAWRTTGAANYGYTF
cdr3_nt: TGTGCCTGGAGGACTACAGGGGCCGCTAACTATGGCTACACCTTC
j_call: TRBJ1-2
d_call: TRBD1
clone_size: few
v_call: TRBV30

cdr3_aa: CSVEFNSEEKLFF
cdr3_nt: TGCAGCGTTGAATTTAACAGTGAAGAAAAACTGTTTTTT
j_call: TRBJ1-4
d_call: NA
clone_size: few
v_call: TRBV29-1

cdr3_aa: CASSQVTGSILIEYGYTF
cdr3_nt: TGTGCCAGCAGCCAAGTGACAGGGAGTATTCTTATTGAGTATGGCTACACCTTC
j_call: TRBJ1-2
d_call: TRBD1
clone_size: NA
v_call: TRBV4-2

cdr3_aa: CASSHWDRAYEQYF
cdr3_nt: TGCGCCAGCAGCCACTGGGACAGGGCCTACGAGCAGTACTTC
j_call: TRBJ2-7
d_call: TRBD1
clone_size: NA
v_call: TRBV4-3

cdr3_aa: CASSVDRGRGNTIYF
cdr3_nt: TGTGCCAGCAGCGTAGACAGGGGGCGTGGAAACACCATATATTTT
j_call: TRBJ1-3
d_call: TRBD1
clone_size: NA
v_call: TRBV7-2

cdr3_aa: CASSTGIQETQYF
cdr3_nt: TGTGCCAGCAGCACGGGGATCCAAGAGACCCAGTACTTC
j_call: TRBJ2-5
d_call: NA
clone_size: NA
v_call: TRBV28

cdr3_aa: CAWNTGLETQYF
cdr3_nt: TGTGCCTGGAATACAGGGTTAGAGACCCAGTACTTC
j_call: TRBJ2-5
d_call: NA
clone_size: NA
v_call: TRBV30

cdr3_aa: CASSSPGTENTEAFF
cdr3_nt: TGTGCCAGCAGTTCCCCCGGGACAGAGAACACTGAAGCTTTCTTT
j_call: TRBJ1-1
d_call: TRBD1
clone_size: NA
v_call: TRBV6-6

cdr3_aa: CASSFMSHYGYTF
cdr3_nt: TGCGCCAGCAGCTTTATGTCCCACTATGGCTACACCTTC
j_call: TRBJ1-2
d_call: NA
clone_size: few
v_call: TRBV5-1

cdr3_aa: CASSLEREWNEQFF
cdr3_nt: TGTGCCAGCAGCTTAGAACGGGAGTGGAATGAGCAGTTCTTC
j_call: TRBJ2-1
d_call: NA
clone_size: NA
v_call: TRBV7-9

cdr3_aa: CASSQTTGTGELFF
cdr3_nt: TGTGCCAGCAGCCAGACGACAGGGACCGGGGAGCTGTTTTTT
j_call: TRBJ2-2
d_call: TRBD1
clone_size: NA
v_call: TRBV11-3

cdr3_aa: CASGGGEGYTF
cdr3_nt: TGTGCCAGCGGGGGGGGAGAAGGCTACACCTTC
j_call: TRBJ1-2
d_call: NA
clone_size: NA
v_call: TRBV2

cdr3_aa: CASSSLLTEAFF
cdr3_nt: TGTGCCAGCTCATCCTTGTTAACTGAAGCTTTCTTT
j_call: TRBJ1-1
d_call: NA
clone_size: few
v_call: TRBV18

cdr3_aa: CASSSTDRFAQHF
cdr3_nt: TGTGCCAGCAGTTCCACGGACAGGTTTGCCCAGCATTTT
j_call: TRBJ1-5
d_call: TRBD1
clone_size: NA
v_call: TRBV27

cdr3_aa: CAWSVLGFVGGDNTEAFF
cdr3_nt: TGTGCCTGGAGTGTATTGGGTTTTGTTGGAGGGGATAATACTGAAGCTTTCTTT
j_call: TRBJ1-1
d_call: NA
clone_size: NA
v_call: TRBV30

cdr3_aa: CASSSGVSYEQYF
cdr3_nt: TGTGCCAGCAGTTCAGGGGTTAGCTACGAGCAGTACTTC
j_call: TRBJ2-7
d_call: NA
clone_size: NA
v_call: TRBV27

cdr3_aa: CASASGVNLQAFF
cdr3_nt: TGCGCCAGCGCGTCGGGGGTAAACTTACAAGCTTTCTTT
j_call: TRBJ1-1
d_call: NA
clone_size: NA
v_call: TRBV10-2

cdr3_aa: CASSPGVALYEQYF
cdr3_nt: TGTGCCAGCAGCCCAGGGGTCGCCCTCTACGAGCAGTACTTC
j_call: TRBJ2-7
d_call: NA
clone_size: NA
v_call: TRBV27

cdr3_aa: CASRLWAGVETQYF
cdr3_nt: TGTGCCAGCAGGCTATGGGCCGGGGTAGAGACCCAGTACTTC
j_call: TRBJ2-5
d_call: NA
clone_size: NA
v_call: TRBV28

cdr3_aa: CASSFNGGIAEAFF
cdr3_nt: TGTGCCAGCAGTTTTAACGGCGGGATCGCTGAAGCTTTCTTT
j_call: TRBJ1-1
d_call: NA
clone_size: NA
v_call: TRBV27

cdr3_aa: CASSNGRGNTEAFF
cdr3_nt: TGTGCCAGTAGTAACGGACGGGGGAACACTGAAGCTTTCTTT
j_call: TRBJ1-1
d_call: NA
clone_size: NA
v_call: TRBV19

cdr3_aa: CASSQSAGHNEQFF
cdr3_nt: TGCGCCAGCAGTCAATCGGCAGGGCACAATGAGCAGTTCTTC
j_call: TRBJ2-1
d_call: NA
clone_size: NA
v_call: TRBV23-1

cdr3_aa: CASRSSGGKNEQFF
cdr3_nt: TGCGCCAGCAGATCAAGCGGGGGTAAAAATGAGCAGTTCTTC
j_call: TRBJ2-1
d_call: TRBD2
clone_size: few
v_call: TRBV4-1

cdr3_aa: CASSDRTGGNEQFF
cdr3_nt: TGTGCCAGCAGTGACAGGACAGGGGGCAATGAGCAGTTCTTC
j_call: TRBJ2-1
d_call: TRBD1
clone_size: few
v_call: TRBV6-4

cdr3_aa: CASSESSPSYEQYF
cdr3_nt: TGTGCCAGCAGTGAGTCATCCCCCTCCTACGAGCAGTACTTC
j_call: TRBJ2-7
d_call: NA
clone_size: few
v_call: TRBV25-1

cdr3_aa: CASSLGGRTGEAFF
cdr3_nt: TGTGCCAGCAGTTTAGGCGGCCGGACAGGGGAAGCTTTCTTT
j_call: TRBJ1-1
d_call: TRBD1
clone_size: NA
v_call: TRBV27

cdr3_aa: CASSSTGQGASPLHF
cdr3_nt: TGCGCCAGCAGTTCCACGGGACAGGGGGCATCACCCCTCCACTTT
j_call: TRBJ1-6
d_call: TRBD1
clone_size: NA
v_call: TRBV5-1

cdr3_aa: CASSLSLQGSYEQYF
cdr3_nt: TGTGCCAGCAGCTTGTCCTTACAGGGATCCTACGAGCAGTACTTC
j_call: TRBJ2-7
d_call: NA
clone_size: NA
v_call: TRBV5-6

cdr3_aa: CASSLPGPNEKLFF
cdr3_nt: TGCGCCAGCAGCTTGCCAGGGCCTAATGAAAAACTGTTTTTT
j_call: TRBJ1-4
d_call: NA
clone_size: NA
v_call: TRBV5-1

cdr3_aa: CASSWTGTADTQYF
cdr3_nt: TGTGCCAGCAGCTGGACAGGGACCGCAGATACGCAGTATTTT
j_call: TRBJ2-3
d_call: TRBD1
clone_size: once
v_call: TRBV5-6

cdr3_aa: CASSSNRKNSPLHF
cdr3_nt: TGTGCCAGCAGCTCAAACAGGAAAAATTCACCCCTCCACTTT
j_call: TRBJ1-6
d_call: NA
clone_size: NA
v_call: TRBV7-8

cdr3_aa: CASSPSGGNEQFF
cdr3_nt: TGCGCCAGCAGCCCCAGCGGTGGAAATGAGCAGTTCTTC
j_call: TRBJ2-1
d_call: NA
clone_size: few
v_call: TRBV4-1

cdr3_aa: CASSPQIQGSGSPLHF
cdr3_nt: TGTGCCAGCAGCCCACAAATACAGGGGTCTGGCTCACCCCTCCACTTT
j_call: TRBJ1-6
d_call: TRBD1
clone_size: NA
v_call: TRBV9

cdr3_aa: CASSQMIGSPSRSGANVLTF
cdr3_nt: TGCGCCAGCAGCCAAATGATCGGGAGTCCCTCACGCTCTGGGGCCAACGTCCTGACTTTC
j_call: TRBJ2-6
d_call: NA
clone_size: NA
v_call: TRBV4-1

cdr3_aa: CAGSGTSYGYTF
cdr3_nt: TGTGCCGGTTCCGGGACAAGCTATGGCTACACCTTC
j_call: TRBJ1-2
d_call: NA
clone_size: NA
v_call: TRBV7-9

cdr3_aa: CASSLVGSIFYEQYF
cdr3_nt: TGTGCCAGCAGCTTAGTCGGTAGTATCTTCTACGAGCAGTACTTC
j_call: TRBJ2-7
d_call: NA
clone_size: once
v_call: TRBV7-9

cdr3_aa: CASSLALRGMNTEAFF
cdr3_nt: TGTGCCAGCAGCTTAGCTCTGCGGGGTATGAACACTGAAGCTTTCTTT
j_call: TRBJ1-1
d_call: NA
clone_size: NA
v_call: TRBV11-3

cdr3_aa: CASSFDSRTDTQYF
cdr3_nt: TGTGCCAGCAGCTTCGATAGTCGCACAGATACGCAGTATTTT
j_call: TRBJ2-3
d_call: NA
clone_size: NA
v_call: TRBV5-4

cdr3_aa: CASSQTALRSQPQHF
cdr3_nt: TGTGCCAGCAGCCAGACAGCATTGCGGAGTCAGCCCCAGCATTTT
j_call: TRBJ1-5
d_call: NA
clone_size: few
v_call: TRBV6-5

cdr3_aa: CASSGTADNEQFF
cdr3_nt: TGTGCCAGCAGCGGGACTGCGGACAATGAGCAGTTCTTC
j_call: TRBJ2-1
d_call: NA
clone_size: NA
v_call: TRBV9